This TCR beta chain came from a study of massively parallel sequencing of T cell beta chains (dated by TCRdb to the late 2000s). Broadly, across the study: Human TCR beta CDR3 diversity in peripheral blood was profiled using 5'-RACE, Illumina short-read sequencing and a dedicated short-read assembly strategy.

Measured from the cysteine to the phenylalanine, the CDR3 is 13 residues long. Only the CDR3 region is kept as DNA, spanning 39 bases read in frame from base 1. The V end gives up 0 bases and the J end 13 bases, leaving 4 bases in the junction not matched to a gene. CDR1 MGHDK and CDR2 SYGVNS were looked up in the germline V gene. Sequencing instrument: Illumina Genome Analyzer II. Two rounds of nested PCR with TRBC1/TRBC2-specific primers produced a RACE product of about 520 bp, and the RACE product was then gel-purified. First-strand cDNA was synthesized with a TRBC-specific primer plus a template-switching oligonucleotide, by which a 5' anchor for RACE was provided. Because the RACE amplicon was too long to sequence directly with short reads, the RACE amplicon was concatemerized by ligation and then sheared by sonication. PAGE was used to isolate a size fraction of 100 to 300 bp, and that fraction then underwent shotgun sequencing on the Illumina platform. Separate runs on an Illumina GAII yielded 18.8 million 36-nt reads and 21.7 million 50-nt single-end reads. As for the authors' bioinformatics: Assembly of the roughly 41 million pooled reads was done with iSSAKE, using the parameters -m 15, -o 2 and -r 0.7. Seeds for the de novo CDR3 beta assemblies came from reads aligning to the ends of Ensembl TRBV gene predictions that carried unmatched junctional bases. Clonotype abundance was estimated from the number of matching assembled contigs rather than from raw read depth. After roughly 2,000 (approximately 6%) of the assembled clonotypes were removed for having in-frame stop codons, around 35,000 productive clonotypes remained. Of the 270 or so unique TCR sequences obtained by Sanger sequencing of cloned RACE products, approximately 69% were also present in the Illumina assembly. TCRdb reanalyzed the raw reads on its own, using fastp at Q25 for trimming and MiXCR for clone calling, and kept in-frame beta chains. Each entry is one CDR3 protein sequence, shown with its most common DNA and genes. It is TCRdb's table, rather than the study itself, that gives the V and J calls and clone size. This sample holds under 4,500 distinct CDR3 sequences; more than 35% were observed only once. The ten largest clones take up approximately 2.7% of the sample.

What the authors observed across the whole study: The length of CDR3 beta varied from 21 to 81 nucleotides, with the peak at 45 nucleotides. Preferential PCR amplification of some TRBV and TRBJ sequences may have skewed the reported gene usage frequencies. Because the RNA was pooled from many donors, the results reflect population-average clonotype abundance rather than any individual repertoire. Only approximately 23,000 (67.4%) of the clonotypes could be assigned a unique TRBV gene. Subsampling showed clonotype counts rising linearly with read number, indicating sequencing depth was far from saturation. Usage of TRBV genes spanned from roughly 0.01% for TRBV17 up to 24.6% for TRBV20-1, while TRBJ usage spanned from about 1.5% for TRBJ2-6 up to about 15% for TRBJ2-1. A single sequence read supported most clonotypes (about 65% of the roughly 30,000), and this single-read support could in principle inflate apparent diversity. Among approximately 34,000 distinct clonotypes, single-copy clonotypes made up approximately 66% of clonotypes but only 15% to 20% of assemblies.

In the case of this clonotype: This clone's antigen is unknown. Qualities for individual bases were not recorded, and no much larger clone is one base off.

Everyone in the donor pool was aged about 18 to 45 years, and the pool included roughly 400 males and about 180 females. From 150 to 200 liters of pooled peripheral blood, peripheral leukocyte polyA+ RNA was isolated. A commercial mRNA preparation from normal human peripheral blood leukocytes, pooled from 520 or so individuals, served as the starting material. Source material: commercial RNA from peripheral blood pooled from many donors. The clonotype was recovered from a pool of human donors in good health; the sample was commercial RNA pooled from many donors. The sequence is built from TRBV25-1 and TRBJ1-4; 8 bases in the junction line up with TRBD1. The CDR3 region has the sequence CASSEYPDRGLFF. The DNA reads TGTGCCAGCAGTGAATACCCTGACAGGGGACTGTTTTTT.